The present entry profiles one TCR beta chain with its context. Antigen unknown. This sample was taken from a study of T cell responses to AZD1222 COVID-19 vaccine. Findings and caveats of the study: Sampled repertoires all dated from after the peak T cell response.

Losses at the gene ends were 6 bases for V and 2 bases for J; bases not matched to a gene: 6. The germline V gene has CDR1 LNHDA and CDR2 SQIVND (reference sequence). The CDR3 runs 16 residues. Profiling relied on immunoSEQ multiplex PCR, and the TCRdb table lists in-frame clones only, not all of them. The repertoire holds fewer than 100,000 clones, more than 75% seen once, with about an eighth in the top ten. V usage is TRBV19 and J usage is TRBJ2-2; 10 nucleotides line up with TRBD1. The specimen was peripheral blood, collected on day 0 of AZD1222 vaccination. The receptor comes from an adult in good health. This CDR3 reads CASRGGTGANTGELFF. The CDR3 DNA reads as TGTGCCAGTAGGGGTGGGACAGGGGCAAACACCGGGGAGCTGTTTTTT.